This T cell receptor beta chain was captured in a study of cytomegalovirus exposure and HLA in healthy donors. CDR1 is MNHEY, CDR2 SVGAGI, per germline. V was clipped by 5 bases and J by 7 bases; unmatched bases: 7. CDR3 length equals 14 residues. This clone was detected a few times. PCR amplification relied on 60 Vbeta primers (plus 13 Jbeta primers). Generated by immunoSEQ multiplex PCR, the TCRdb table keeps only in-frame clones and is missing some. The table has some 210,000 clones, approximately 82% seen once. What was sequenced was PBMCs. The V call is TRBV6-5, the J call TRBJ2-7, with 11 positions matching TRBD1. This sequence was found in a woman aged 45-60 years in good health and CMV-seropositive. The CDR3 coding sequence is TGTGCCAGCAGTACCAGGACAGGGGGCACGGAGCAGTACTTC. Translated: CASSTRTGGTEQYF.